Listed below are T cell receptor beta chains from one sample, sequenced in a study of cytomegalovirus exposure and HLA in healthy donors. Here immunoSEQ multiplex PCR was the method, and the copy in TCRdb shows in-frame clones only, minus some. This table holds roughly 140,000 clones, roughly nine tenths found once. The sequenced sample consisted of PBMCs. These receptors were collected from a man aged 18-30 years in good health and CMV-seronegative. CDR3s include the opening cysteine and the closing phenylalanine or tryptophan. D genes are given only for firm matches. Rows give clone size only sometimes, using once, few, many, or a class for an expanded clone.

D gene: TRBD1; clone size: NA; V gene: TRBV5-1; J gene: TRBJ2-7; CDR3 protein: CASSGGQGSYEQYF; CDR3 DNA: TGCGCCAGCAGCGGAGGACAGGGGTCCTACGAGCAGTACTTC
D gene: NA; clone size: NA; V gene: TRBV5-8; J gene: TRBJ2-7; CDR3 protein: CASSPQTYEQYF; CDR3 DNA: TGTGCCAGCAGCCCCCAGACCTACGAGCAGTACTTC
D gene: NA; clone size: NA; V gene: TRBV30; J gene: TRBJ1-2; CDR3 protein: CAWSQGAVNYGYTF; CDR3 DNA: TGTGCCTGGAGTCAAGGGGCCGTAAACTATGGCTACACCTTC
D gene: TRBD1; clone size: once; V gene: TRBV11-2; J gene: TRBJ2-7; CDR3 protein: CASSSTGSPRYEQYF; CDR3 DNA: TGTGCCAGCAGCTCGACAGGGTCTCCTCGCTACGAGCAGTACTTC
D gene: NA; clone size: NA; V gene: TRBV7-2; J gene: TRBJ2-3; CDR3 protein: CASSSLLATDTQYF; CDR3 DNA: TGTGCCAGCAGCTCGCTACTAGCAACCGATACGCAGTATTTT
D gene: NA; clone size: NA; V gene: TRBV9; J gene: TRBJ1-2; CDR3 protein: CASRNRAGYTF; CDR3 DNA: TGTGCCAGCCGAAACAGGGCTGGCTACACCTTC
D gene: TRBD1; clone size: NA; V gene: TRBV30; J gene: TRBJ2-7; CDR3 protein: CAWGRQGSGEQYF; CDR3 DNA: TGTGCCTGGGGGAGACAGGGCTCGGGCGAGCAGTACTTC
D gene: TRBD2; clone size: NA; V gene: TRBV7-2; J gene: TRBJ2-1; CDR3 protein: CASSLLAGEGYNEQFF; CDR3 DNA: TGTGCCAGCAGCTTGTTGGCGGGGGAAGGTTACAATGAGCAGTTCTTC
D gene: NA; clone size: few; V gene: TRBV6-1; J gene: TRBJ2-2; CDR3 protein: CASSSRGGPSGELFF; CDR3 DNA: TGTGCCAGCAGTTCTAGGGGGGGCCCCTCCGGGGAGCTGTTTTTT
D gene: NA; clone size: NA; V gene: TRBV28; J gene: TRBJ1-1; CDR3 protein: CASSPATGEAFF; CDR3 DNA: TGTGCCAGCAGCCCAGCGACGGGAGAAGCTTTCTTT
D gene: NA; clone size: NA; V gene: TRBV7-8; J gene: TRBJ1-1; CDR3 protein: CASSFARTEAFF; CDR3 DNA: TGTGCCAGCAGTTTTGCTCGGACTGAAGCTTTCTTT
D gene: TRBD1; clone size: NA; V gene: TRBV5-1; J gene: TRBJ2-7; CDR3 protein: CASSLDRGFSYEQYF; CDR3 DNA: TGCGCCAGCAGCTTGGACAGGGGGTTTTCCTACGAGCAGTACTTC
D gene: TRBD1; clone size: NA; V gene: TRBV5-6; J gene: TRBJ2-7; CDR3 protein: CASSSDREEQYF; CDR3 DNA: TGTGCCAGCAGCTCGGACAGGGAAGAGCAGTACTTC
D gene: TRBD1; clone size: NA; V gene: TRBV15; J gene: TRBJ1-5; CDR3 protein: CATSRPLQGDEPQHF; CDR3 DNA: TGTGCCACCAGCAGACCGCTCCAGGGGGATGAGCCCCAGCATTTT
D gene: NA; clone size: NA; V gene: TRBV27; J gene: TRBJ1-1; CDR3 protein: CASSLLAGATEAFF; CDR3 DNA: TGTGCCAGCAGTTTATTGGCGGGGGCCACTGAAGCTTTCTTT
D gene: TRBD1; clone size: NA; V gene: TRBV7-9; J gene: TRBJ2-1; CDR3 protein: CASSFRTGYNEQFF; CDR3 DNA: TGTGCCAGCAGCTTCCGGACAGGGTACAATGAGCAGTTCTTC
D gene: NA; clone size: once; V gene: TRBV7-8; J gene: TRBJ2-5; CDR3 protein: CASSLLGLRGGLETQYF; CDR3 DNA: TGTGCCAGCAGCTTACTTGGTCTGAGGGGGGGCCTCGAGACCCAGTACTTC
D gene: TRBD1; clone size: NA; V gene: TRBV9; J gene: TRBJ2-7; CDR3 protein: CASREGDRGLRSEQYF; CDR3 DNA: TGTGCCAGCAGAGAGGGGGACAGGGGGCTACGTAGCGAGCAGTACTTC
D gene: NA; clone size: NA; V gene: TRBV30; J gene: TRBJ1-1; CDR3 protein: CAWNLQMNTEAFF; CDR3 DNA: TGTGCCTGGAACCTACAGATGAACACTGAAGCTTTCTTT
D gene: NA; clone size: NA; V gene: TRBV5-6; J gene: TRBJ1-1; CDR3 protein: CASGGRIGTEAFF; CDR3 DNA: TGTGCCAGCGGCGGGAGGATAGGCACTGAAGCTTTCTTT
D gene: NA; clone size: once; V gene: TRBV7-2; J gene: TRBJ2-1; CDR3 protein: CASSLDRQNEQFF; CDR3 DNA: TGTGCCAGCAGCTTAGACAGGCAAAATGAGCAGTTCTTC
D gene: TRBD1; clone size: once; V gene: TRBV30; J gene: TRBJ2-1; CDR3 protein: CAWSRGQNEQFF; CDR3 DNA: TGTGCCTGGAGTAGGGGGCAGAATGAGCAGTTCTTC
D gene: NA; clone size: NA; V gene: TRBV5-5; J gene: TRBJ1-1; CDR3 protein: CASSLRLRGHTEAFF; CDR3 DNA: TGTGCCAGCAGCTTGAGGCTCCGGGGTCACACTGAAGCTTTCTTT
D gene: TRBD1; clone size: NA; V gene: TRBV10-3; J gene: TRBJ2-1; CDR3 protein: CAISRDRGYNEQFF; CDR3 DNA: TGTGCCATCAGTCGGGACAGGGGCTACAATGAGCAGTTCTTC
D gene: TRBD2; clone size: NA; V gene: TRBV4-1; J gene: TRBJ2-1; CDR3 protein: CASSQEASGRVEQFF; CDR3 DNA: TGCGCCAGCAGCCAAGAGGCTAGCGGGAGGGTAGAGCAGTTCTTC